Reported below is one TCR beta chain. In this sample, this clonotype turned up many times. Its specific antigen is unknown. No qualities accompany the bases; no much larger clone lies one base away. This specimen comes from a study of human T cells and chemical hapten exposure listed by TCRdb under 2021. As for the study more broadly: For sensitization, 2% DPC in acetone was applied to a 2 cm by 2 cm area of upper inner arm skin. Weekly therapeutic DPC doses were additionally applied to the scalp of patients throughout the roughly 26-week study period. Patch testing on the upper back used Finn chambers containing 0.01% DPC, with scoring done after 6 days according to International Contact Dermatitis Research Group standards. Alopecia areata with under or over 50% scalp involvement, alopecia totalis and alopecia universalis were represented in the patient cohort, which was mostly female. Libraries were pooled for sequencing, and per-sample TCR yields varied mainly because of small differences in library volumes within the pool. In alopecia patients, the study followed how the peripheral blood TCR repertoire changed in vivo over primary and secondary sensitization to diphenylcyclopropenone (DPC), a hapten. Blood was sampled from patients pre-sensitization (week 0) and at 2, 6 and about 24 weeks after DPC sensitization. Around 29 alopecia patients provided blood for TCR sequencing at one to four time points (pre-sensitization, 2, 6 and 24 weeks).

The label giving this sample's time point can be read as: patch test 1, 2 weeks after DPC sensitization. In the paper's terms, the treatment or condition label means: therapeutic diphenylcyclopropenone sensitization with weekly scalp DPC. Blood at each patch-test visit was drawn before the patch test was applied. To be eligible, patients had to be aged 18 to 70, diagnosed with alopecia and judged suitable for DPC therapy, while pregnant patients were excluded. Total RNA was isolated from unfractionated whole blood collected in Tempus Blood RNA tubes. Broad study findings and their caveats: All patients had alopecia, a presumed autoimmune disease, so their immune response might differ from that of healthy individuals. Repeated subsampling changed both the strength of the expansion versus patch-test correlation and the threshold at which that correlation became significant. The number of PT1 expanded TCRs positively correlated with patch test score, significant at thresholds 8, 16 and 32 but not 4. Expanded TCRs formed significantly more large CDR3 similarity clusters than pre-sensitization or healthy control sets, consistent with antigen-driven responses. DPC sensitization did not change the number of TCRs with a frequency above 1 in 1000, and there was no evidence of changes in global repertoire structure.

The CDR3 runs 13 amino acids, cysteine and phenylalanine included. Only the CDR3 portion is preserved as DNA: 39 bases, with reading frame beginning at the first base. Deletion took 7 bases off V and 1 base off J, with a span of 9 bases between the germline ends. Per the germline V gene, MNHNS is the CDR1 and SASEGT is the CDR2. Library construction relied on RACE. These reads were obtained on a NextSeq 500. During library preparation, unique molecular identifiers were attached to individual cDNA molecules so that TCRs could be counted quantitatively and reproducibly. Both TCR alpha and TCR beta chains were sequenced from each blood RNA sample. Regarding the original processing steps: The median number of TCRs per sample was approximately 96,000, ranging from about 20,000 to 750,000. V, J and CDR3 annotation of the TCR reads was performed with the Decombinator software suite. For PS versus PT1 abundance plots, all samples were subsampled to the same number of TCRs (28,000). TCRs were defined as expanded if absent before sensitization and observed at least eight times at the 2-week time point. The public reads were reprocessed in TCRdb via fastp at Q25 and MiXCR, keeping in-frame beta chains. Each CDR3 protein gets just one entry, which takes the most common genes and DNA from the rows behind it. TCRdb, not the authors, supplied the V and J calls. Recorded for this sample are about 380,000 distinct CDR3 sequences; more than 4.5% of them occurred a single time. Approximately 2.1% of the sample is held by the ten biggest clonotypes.

The sample was whole blood, taken in connection with sensitization to the hapten diphenylcyclopropenone (DPC). This clonotype was obtained from a woman aged 45-65 years with alopecia areata. Some clones in this sample may be carry-over from other donors' samples. The chain is encoded by TRBV6-1 joined to TRBJ2-3, and perhaps TRBD2 as D gene, on 6 matching bases. The DNA sequence is given as TGTGCCAGCACTCCGGGGGGCACAGATACGCAGTATTTT. It is translated as CASTPGGTDTQYF.